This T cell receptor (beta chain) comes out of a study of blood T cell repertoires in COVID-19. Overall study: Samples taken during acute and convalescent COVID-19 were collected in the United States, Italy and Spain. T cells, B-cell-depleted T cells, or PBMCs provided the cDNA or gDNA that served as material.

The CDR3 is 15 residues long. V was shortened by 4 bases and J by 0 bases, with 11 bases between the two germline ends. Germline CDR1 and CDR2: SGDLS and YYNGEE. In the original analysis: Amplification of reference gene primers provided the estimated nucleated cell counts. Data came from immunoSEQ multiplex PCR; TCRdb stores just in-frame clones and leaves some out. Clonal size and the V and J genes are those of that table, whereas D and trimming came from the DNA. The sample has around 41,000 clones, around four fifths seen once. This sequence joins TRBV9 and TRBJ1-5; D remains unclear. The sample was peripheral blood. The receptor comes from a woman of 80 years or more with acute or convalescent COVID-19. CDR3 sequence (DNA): TGTGCCAGCAGCCCCGGACTGTTTAGCAATCAGCCCCAGCATTTT. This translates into CASSPGLFSNQPQHF.